This paragraph reports one T cell receptor beta chain. No antigen is known for it. V lost 4 bases, J lost 3 bases, and 4 bases stayed unmatched. The CDR3 runs 14 residues. Germline assignment: CDR1 LNHDA and CDR2 SQIVND (reference sequence). This entry comes from a study of a mutant IDH1 vaccine in newly diagnosed glioma. About the study: All eight of the vaccinations patients received fell in weeks 1, 3, 5, 7, 11, 15, 19 and 23. Following radiotherapy alone, or alongside temozolomide cycles, vaccination was started after an interval of 4-6 weeks. Patients got radiotherapy, temozolomide, or both beforehand, and most got both.

The table came from immunoSEQ multiplex PCR; TCRdb's copy has only in-frame clones and leaves some out. The table shows 55,000 to 70,000 clones, with approximately 89% occurring only once. Time point here: week 11, during vaccination. Every single dose of the vaccine, 300 ug of mutant IDH1 20-mer peptide, came with topical imiquimod. This receptor was identified in a man aged 35 to 55 with glioma. The V and J genes are TRBV19 and TRBJ1-2; 8 nucleotides match TRBD1. The sequenced sample was PBMCs, obtained from a glioma patient whose treatment included an IDH1 peptide vaccine. The CDR3 DNA sequence: TGTGCCAGTAGTACACAGGGGGATCACTATGGCTACACCTTC. This codes for CASSTQGDHYGYTF.